The T cell receptor beta chain described here comes from a study of T cell responses to AZD1222 COVID-19 vaccine. Findings and caveats of the study: Females made up more of the donors, who were largely white British, and clonal diversity may have come out too low. Baseline seropositivity characterized only 5 to 7 AZD1222 recipients.

This table comes from immunoSEQ multiplex PCR, and its TCRdb copy is limited to in-frame clones, with some not included. The sample shows fewer than 150,000 clones, approximately 88% of them seen only once. On this clone: Its antigen is not known.

Second doses at about 4 or about 12 weeks were pooled. This clonotype was sampled from an adult who received the AZD1222 COVID-19 vaccine. The material was peripheral blood, obtained 28 days after the second AZD1222 dose.

The CDR3 DNA reads as TGTGCCAGCAGCCTACGACCCCCAGGTGCCGGGGAGCTGTTTTTT. This encodes CASSLRPPGAGELFF. The gene calls are TRBV7-9 and TRBJ2-2, with no clear D. This CDR3 contains 15 residues. CDR1 and CDR2 from the germline V gene are SEHNR and FQNEAQ (reference sequence). Trimming left V 5 bases short and J 6 bases short, with 16 bases between.